This T cell receptor beta chain was captured by sequencing in a study of blood T cells in healthy people across ages. This CDR3 spans 12 amino acids. Trimming cost V 7 bases and J 8 bases, with 11 bases left between them. The germline V gene encodes CDR1 MRHNA and CDR2 SNTAGT. Using a J-beta primer mix together with a sample-barcoded 5' primer, a second PCR was run for roughly 6 to 11 cycles. TCRdb reprocessed the 5' RACE reads via MiXCR and lists one record per CDR3 protein. Here the sample spans about 1,400,000 distinct CDR3 sequences, roughly 40% being singletons. The source material was blood. V usage is TRBV6-4 and J usage is TRBJ1-4; D is ambiguous. This receptor was taken from a woman under 30 in good health. CDR3 amino acids: CASTPNREKLFF. CDR3 nucleotides: TGTGCCAGCACCCCAAACAGAGAAAAACTGTTTTTT.